This T cell receptor (beta chain) was retrieved from a study of blood T cells in healthy people across ages. Whole-study context: Template switching caught about one barcoded beta molecule for each two T cells. General study points: Naive T cell percentage showed a strong correlation with TCR beta diversity.

Then a second PCR, running roughly 7 to 11 cycles, was carried out with a sample-barcoded 5' primer and a J-beta primer mix. A template-switch adaptor containing 12 random nucleotides labeled each cDNA molecule. TCRdb redid the calling of the 5' RACE reads with MiXCR, one entry per CDR3 protein. The top ten clones hold approximately 10% of a sample with about 500,000 distinct CDR3 sequences, more than 20% of them seen once. V was trimmed by 6 bases and J by 5 bases, leaving 20 bases between them. This CDR3 comprises 15 residues. Germline CDR1 SGDLS, CDR2 YYNGEE. There are a few counts of this clonotype. The antigen remains unidentified. Separately, the same data were catalogued under a study of T cells of mothers and their children.

This receptor was identified in a boy younger than 18 in good health. The chain employs TRBV9 and TRBJ2-5; D is possibly TRBD2 (5 bases). Material for sequencing was blood. The CDR3 DNA reads as TGTGCCAGCACCCCCACCGGGGATGGTGTCGAGACCCAGTACTTC. Protein product: CASTPTGDGVETQYF.